Listed here are 23 T cell receptor beta chains from one sample, sequenced in a study of CD8 T cells in Susac syndrome. Random hexamers were used to reverse transcribe an amount of roughly 0.5 to 1 ug RNA. TCRdb itself ran the immunoSEQ multiplex PCR reads through MiXCR, one entry per CDR3 protein. The table includes around 150,000 distinct CDR3 sequences, around 95% detected once. The sequenced material came from CD4+ T cells from PBMCs. All receptors come from a human donor in good health.

The chain joins TRBV10-3 to TRBJ1-1; 9 nucleotides match TRBD1. CDR1 and CDR2 (germline): ENHRY, SYGVKD. The length of the CDR3 is 15 residues. The trim removed 6 bases at V and 1 base at J, leaving 6 bases unmatched. This CDR3 reads CAISAGTGRNTEAFF. CDR3 sequence (DNA): TGTGCCATCAGCGCCGGGACAGGGCGGAACACTGAAGCTTTCTTT.

Only a few counts were recorded for this clonotype. The rearrangement joins TRBV3-1 to TRBJ2-1; D gene unclear. The germline V gene encodes CDR1 LGHDT and CDR2 YNNKEL (reference sequence). V was pared by 3 bases and J by 7 bases, with 4 bases between. The CDR3 runs to 11 residues. In DNA form, the CDR3 reads TGTGCCAGCAGCCATTATAATGAGCAGTTCTTC. This gives the protein CASSHYNEQFF.

This sequence joins TRBV3-1 and TRBJ1-2; D ambiguous. V was trimmed by 0 bases and J by 8 bases, leaving 7 bases between them. The CDR3 extends over 12 amino acids. CDR1 LGHDT and CDR2 YNNKEL come from the germline V gene (reference sequence). The CDR3 coding sequence is TGTGCCAGCAGCCAAGATCTAGGGGGCTACACCTTC. It yields the protein CASSQDLGGYTF.

Here the CDR3 reads CSASPISGQSITEAFF. In DNA form, the CDR3 reads TGCAGTGCTAGTCCGATCTCAGGACAATCTATTACTGAAGCTTTCTTT. The rearrangement links TRBV20-1 to TRBJ1-1, with D possibly TRBD1 on 5 matching bases. V gave up 3 bases and J gave up 5 bases, with 22 bases separating them. The CDR3 covers 16 residues. The germline CDR1 and CDR2 sequences are DFQATT and SNEGSKA (reference sequence).

The rearrangement joins TRBV20-1 to TRBJ2-6; 8 bases are a match to TRBD1. Germline values: CDR1 DFQATT, CDR2 SNEGSKA (reference sequence). The CDR3 loop spans 16 amino acids. The V segment lost 5 bases and the J segment 0 bases; nucleotides outside the gene matches: 6. CDR3 nucleotide sequence: TGCAGTGCTGGACAGGGACTGACCTCTGGGGCCAACGTCCTGACTTTC. It encodes CSAGQGLTSGANVLTF.

The chain couples TRBV7-6 to TRBJ1-1; perhaps TRBD1 as D (6 bases). CDR1 and CDR2 (germline): SGHVS, FNYEAQ. The CDR3 has 14 amino acids. The V end was cut by 0 bases, the J end by 4 bases, with 9 bases between. The CDR3 region is CASSLALRGTEAFF. The CDR3 coding sequence is TGTGCCAGCAGCTTAGCTCTCAGGGGCACTGAAGCTTTCTTT.

In the case of this clonotype: The junction shows a germline mismatch at one end, possibly a read error. The J gene is TRBJ1-2, the V gene TRBV7-9; D is unclear. The germline gives CDR1 SEHNR, CDR2 FQNEAQ (reference sequence). The CDR3 loop spans 12 amino acids. CDR3 nucleotides: TGTGCCAGCAGTTTAGAAGGCTATGGCTACACCTTC. It specifies CASSLEGYGYTF.

V and J are TRBV5-1 and TRBJ1-1; a possible D gene is TRBD1 (6 bases). Germline CDR1 reads SGHRS; CDR2 reads YFSETQ. Trimming shortened V by 7 bases and J by 3 bases, and 25 bases separated the two germline ends. CDR3 length: 17 amino acids. As DNA, the CDR3 is TGCGCCAGCGCTCCTTGGGGGGGCCTATCCTCCCACACTGAAGCTTTCTTT. It yields the protein CASAPWGGLSSHTEAFF.

The count of this clonotype is one. V usage is TRBV20-1 and J usage is TRBJ2-1; 11 nucleotides line up with TRBD2. V was pared by 1 base and J by 0 bases, with 2 bases of the junction left unmatched. CDR1 DFQATT and CDR2 SNEGSKA come from the germline V gene (reference sequence). The CDR3 runs 16 residues. CDR3 nucleotide sequence: TGCAGTGCTAGAGGGCTAGCGGGGGGCTCCTACAATGAGCAGTTCTTC. Amino acid sequence: CSARGLAGGSYNEQFF.

The CDR3 is CAISSGDEETQYF. The CDR3 DNA follows: TGTGCCATCAGTAGCGGGGACGAAGAGACCCAGTACTTC. The V gene is TRBV10-3, the J gene TRBJ2-5; 7 bases line up with TRBD2. With 5 bases clipped from V and 3 bases from J, the junction kept 3 bases outside the gene matches. The CDR3 has 13 residues. Germline-derived CDR1 and CDR2 are ENHRY and SYGVKD.

The rearrangement links TRBV10-3 to TRBJ1-4; D is unresolved. This CDR3 is built from 13 residues. Trimming removed 6 bases at V and 6 bases at J, with 11 bases between. Germline V lookup: CDR1 ENHRY, CDR2 SYGVKD. The CDR3 is CAIRPRTDEKLFF. In DNA form, the CDR3 reads TGTGCCATCAGACCCAGGACGGATGAAAAACTGTTTTTT.

The chain couples TRBV7-9 to TRBJ1-2; the D gene is possibly TRBD1 (6 bases). With 5 bases removed from V and 8 bases from J, the gap between germline ends came to 12 bases. The CDR3 extends over 12 amino acids. The germline CDR1 and CDR2 sequences are SEHNR and FQNEAQ (reference sequence). DNA of the CDR3: TGTGCCAGCAGCGTAGACAGGATCGGCTACACCTTC. Its protein is CASSVDRIGYTF.

The chain uses TRBV12-3 or TRBV12-4 and TRBJ1-1; D remains unclear. The V end was cut by 6 bases, the J end by 0 bases, with 11 bases between. This CDR3 comprises 14 residues. The CDR3, as DNA: TGTGCCAGCAGACCCGGCGGCCTGAACACTGAAGCTTTCTTT. Its protein product is CASRPGGLNTEAFF.

The chain combines TRBV9 with TRBJ2-7; D gene uncertain. Per germline, CDR1 SGDLS and CDR2 YYNGEE. Trimming removed 4 bases at V and 0 bases at J, with 14 bases between. CDR3 length equals 15 residues. CDR3 loop: CASSPQALSSYEQYF. The CDR3 nucleotides read TGTGCCAGCAGCCCCCAGGCTCTGAGCTCCTACGAGCAGTACTTC.

This clonotype was counted only a few times. V and J are TRBV29-1 and TRBJ1-1; TRBD1 might be the D (5 bases). CDR3 length equals 11 residues. Germline CDR1 is SQVTM and CDR2 is ANQGSEA. Trimming left V 4 bases short and J 3 bases short, with 6 bases between. CDR3 in DNA: TGCAGCGTTGTGGGGGACACTGAAGCTTTCTTT. Its protein product is CSVVGDTEAFF. The full variable domain, rest sourced from reference TRBV29-1 and TRBJ1-1, is SAVISQKPSRDICQRGTSLTIQCQVDSQVTMMFWYRQQPGQSLTLIATANQGSEATYESGFVIDKFPISRPNLTFSTLTVSNMSPEDSSIYLCSVVGDTEAFFGQGTRLTVV.

This chain joins TRBV30 and TRBJ1-3, with D maybe TRBD1 (5 bases). The CDR3 runs 14 residues. V gave up 1 base and J gave up 0 bases, with 7 bases separating them. Germline V gene lookup returns CDR1 GTSNPN and CDR2 SVGIG (reference sequence). CDR3 sequence (DNA): TGTGCCTGGAGTGAGGGGAACTCTGGAAACACCATATATTTT. The encoded protein is CAWSEGNSGNTIYF.

V usage is TRBV2 and J usage is TRBJ1-2, with D perhaps matching TRBD1 (5 bases). Trimming stripped 6 bases from V and 4 bases from J, with 12 bases between. The length of the CDR3 is 13 residues. Germline V gene data show CDR1 as SNHLY and CDR2 as FYNNEI. In DNA form, the CDR3 reads TGTGCCAGCAGAGTACAGGATGGCTATGGCTACACCTTC. It translates to CASRVQDGYGYTF. Full variable domain (outside the CDR3, taken from reference TRBV2 and TRBJ1-2): EPEVTQTPSHQVTQMGQEVILRCVPISNHLYFYWYRQILGQKVEFLVSFYNNEISEKSEIFDDQFSVERPDGSNFTLKIRSTKLEDSAMYFCASRVQDGYGYTFGSGTRLTVV.

The chain joins TRBV11-2 to TRBJ1-6; 9 bases agree with TRBD1. The J segment lost 10 bases and the V segment lost 4 bases, leaving 11 bases of the junction unmatched. The CDR3 is 16 residues long. CDR1 SGHAT and CDR2 FQNNGV come from the germline V gene. CDR3 residues: CASSSMGLTGGSPLHF. CDR3 nucleotides: TGTGCCAGCAGCTCAATGGGGCTGACAGGGGGATCACCCCTCCACTTT. Variable domain in full (rest from reference TRBV11-2 and TRBJ1-6): EAGVAQSPRYKIIEKRQSVAFWCNPISGHATLYWYQQILGQGPKLLIQFQNNGVVDDSQLPKDRFSAERLKGVDSTLKIQPAKLEDSAVYLCASSSMGLTGGSPLHFGNGTRLTVT.

This clonotype was recorded once. The chain combines TRBV19 with TRBJ2-1; no definite D call. Germline CDR1 and CDR2: LNHDA and SQIVND (reference sequence). CDR3 size: 13 residues. V was trimmed by 5 bases and J by 6 bases, leaving 11 bases between them. The CDR3 region is CASSPPFSNEQFF. The CDR3 DNA is TGTGCCAGTAGTCCCCCTTTCAGCAATGAGCAGTTCTTC.

This chain connects TRBV20-1 to TRBJ2-3; D gene ambiguous. CDR3 size: 12 residues. CDR1 and CDR2 (germline): DFQATT, SNEGSKA (reference sequence). V lost 7 bases to trimming and J lost 11 bases, with 19 bases between them. CDR3 coding DNA: TGCAGTGGCCCCGTTGAAGGTTTGGAGCAGTATTTT. Protein: CSGPVEGLEQYF.

J is TRBJ2-1 and V is TRBV5-1, with TRBD1 matching 8 bases. CDR1 and CDR2 from the germline V gene are SGHRS and YFSETQ. This CDR3 has 15 residues. V gave up 4 bases and J gave up 7 bases; unmatched junction bases: 10. CDR3 bases: TGCGCCAGCAGCCCTCGTGGACAGGGCTGGAATGAGCAGTTCTTC. Its translation is CASSPRGQGWNEQFF. Based on the CDR3 plus reference TRBV5-1 and TRBJ2-1, the full variable domain is KAGVTQTPRYLIKTRGQQVTLSCSPISGHRSVSWYQQTPGQGLQFLFEYFSETQRNKGNFPGRFSGRQFSNSRSEMNVSTLELGDSALYLCASSPRGQGWNEQFFGPGTRLTVL.

The table lists this clonotype with a count of one. CDR3 DNA sequence: TGCGCCAGCAGCCCAATCCCGGGACAGGGACTCGAAGCTTTCTTT. Amino acid sequence: CASSPIPGQGLEAFF. The chain combines TRBV4-1 with TRBJ1-1; TRBD1 matches at 9 bases. V trimming: 4 bases; J trimming: 8 bases; junction bases outside the gene matches: 11. In germline, CDR1 is MGHRA, CDR2 YSYEKL. CDR3 length equals 15 residues.

This clonotype was counted once. This sequence joins TRBV7-7 and TRBJ1-5; D is perhaps TRBD1 (5 bases). CDR3 length: 13 residues. The germline CDR1 and CDR2 sequences are SSHAT and FNYEAQ (reference sequence). The V end lost 5 bases, the J end lost 5 bases, and 10 bases lay between the germline ends. The CDR3 reads CASSDGTDQPQHF. Written as DNA, the CDR3 is TGTGCCAGCAGCGACGGGACCGATCAGCCCCAGCATTTT.